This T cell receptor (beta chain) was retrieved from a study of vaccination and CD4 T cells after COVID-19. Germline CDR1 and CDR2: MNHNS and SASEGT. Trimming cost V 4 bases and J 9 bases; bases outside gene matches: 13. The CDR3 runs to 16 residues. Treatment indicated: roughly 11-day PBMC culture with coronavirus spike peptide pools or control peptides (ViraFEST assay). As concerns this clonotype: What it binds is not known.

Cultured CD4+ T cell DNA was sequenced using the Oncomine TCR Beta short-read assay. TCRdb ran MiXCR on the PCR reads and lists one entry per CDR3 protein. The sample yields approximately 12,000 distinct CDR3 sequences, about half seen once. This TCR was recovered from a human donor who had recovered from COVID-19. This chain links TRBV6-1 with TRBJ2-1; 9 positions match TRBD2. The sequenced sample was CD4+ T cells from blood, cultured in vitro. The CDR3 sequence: CASSALAGRVHTEQFF. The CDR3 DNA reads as TGTGCCAGCAGTGCTCTAGCGGGGAGGGTACACACTGAGCAGTTCTTC.